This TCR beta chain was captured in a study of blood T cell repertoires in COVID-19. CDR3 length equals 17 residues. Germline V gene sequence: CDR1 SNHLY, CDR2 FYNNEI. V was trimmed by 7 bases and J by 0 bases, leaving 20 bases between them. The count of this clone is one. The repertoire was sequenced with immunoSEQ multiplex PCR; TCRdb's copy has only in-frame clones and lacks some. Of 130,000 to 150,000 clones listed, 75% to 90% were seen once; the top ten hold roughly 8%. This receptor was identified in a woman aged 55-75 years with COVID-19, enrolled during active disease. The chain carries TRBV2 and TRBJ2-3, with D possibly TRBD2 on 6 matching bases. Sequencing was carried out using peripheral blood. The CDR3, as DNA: TGTGCCAGCAATGGGGGGTCGGCCTATCGTAGCACAGATACGCAGTATTTT. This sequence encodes CASNGGSAYRSTDTQYF.